This TCR beta chain was profiled in a study of radiotherapy plus CTLA-4 blockade in lung cancer. Across the study: With roughly 30% of patients having disease control, objective responses were seen in about 19%. Study findings and constraints: Together with interferon-beta, which increased in serum after radiation, early dynamic changes in blood T cell clones were reportedly the best predictors of response. In blood, tumor-derived TCR clones expanded after radiotherapy plus ipilimumab.

V shed 4 bases and J 0 bases; nucleotides not matched to a gene: 5. Germline V gives CDR1 MDHEN, CDR2 SYDVKM. The CDR3 is made up of 16 amino acids. Sequencing used immunoSEQ multiplex PCR; TCRdb keeps in-frame clones, though not all of them. This table has 90,000 or so clones, 80% to 90% appearing once. Comment on this clone: Its cognate antigen is unknown.

Patients had chemo-refractory metastatic non-small-cell lung cancer and received focal radiation plus CTLA-4 blockade that used ipilimumab. This sequence joins TRBV28 and TRBJ2-3, with 9 positions matching TRBD2. The source material was peripheral blood, sampled from a patient treated with radiotherapy plus ipilimumab. This receptor was taken from a human donor with non-small cell lung cancer who had stable disease on radiotherapy plus ipilimumab. The CDR3 sequence is CASSSLAGASTDTQYF. CDR3 nucleotide sequence: TGTGCCAGCAGTTCCTTAGCGGGGGCCAGCACAGATACGCAGTATTTT.